This entry features one T cell receptor beta chain sequence. These data originate in a study of blood T cell repertoires in COVID-19. Study as a whole: Sources were T cells, B-cell-depleted T cells, or PBMCs; the material itself was cDNA or gDNA.

Per germline, CDR1 KGHSH and CDR2 LQKENI. Trimming shortened V by 6 bases and J by 5 bases, and 8 bases separated the two germline ends. The CDR3 is 11 residues long. In the original workflow: Reference gene primer amplification gave estimated nucleated cell counts. Assay: immunoSEQ multiplex PCR; the TCRdb copy retains only in-frame clones and omits some. The V and J calls and the clone size are those of that table, but D and trimming were determined from the DNA. The table records 160,000 or so clones, nearly 80% of them present only once. The clonotype comes from an elderly woman with acute or convalescent COVID-19. The gene calls are TRBV18 and TRBJ2-7; D is ambiguous. Sequencing input: peripheral blood. CDR3 protein: CASSFQDEQYF. The CDR3 region has the DNA TGTGCCAGCTCCTTCCAGGACGAGCAGTACTTC.